This TCR beta chain was recovered during a study of T cell responses to AZD1222 COVID-19 vaccine. Worth noting for this clone: Its specificity is not known.

Clones were read by immunoSEQ multiplex PCR, and TCRdb kept only the in-frame ones, dropping some. The data show around 140,000 clones, 93% seen once. General study findings and limits: Baseline testing showed seropositivity in only a handful of AZD1222 recipients. Clonal diversity may have been underestimated in mostly white British donors. Increased Spike-specific TCR breadth and depth were observed after two AZD1222 doses.

Per the germline V gene, CDR1 is LNHDA and CDR2 is SQIVND (reference sequence). CDR3 length: 12 residues. V gave up 7 bases and J gave up 7 bases, with 11 bases separating them. Material: peripheral blood, obtained on day 0 of AZD1222 vaccination. V usage is TRBV19 and J usage is TRBJ1-5; D is unresolved. The receptor comes from an adult in good health. CDR3 sequence: CASNTGMQPQHF. DNA for the CDR3: TGTGCCAGTAACACGGGAATGCAGCCCCAGCATTTT. Using reference TRBV19 and TRBJ1-5 for the parts outside the CDR3, the full variable domain is DGGITQSPKYLFRKEGQNVTLSCEQNLNHDAMYWYRQDPGQGLRLIYYSQIVNDFQKGDIAEGYSVSREKKESFPLTVTSAQKNPTAFYLCASNTGMQPQHFGDGTRLSIL.